A few counts support the clone carrying this T cell receptor beta chain. Sequencing used immunoSEQ multiplex PCR; TCRdb keeps in-frame clones, though not all of them. This sample has a few hundred thousand clones, with less than 90% found just once. This CDR3 has 14 amino acids. Germline CDR1 SNHLY, CDR2 FYNNEI. J lost 6 bases, V lost 5 bases, and 8 bases had no gene match. The source of the sample is a study of blood T cell repertoires in COVID-19. Background on the study: Material from acute and convalescent COVID-19 was sourced from the United States, Italy and Spain.

The age range of participants was about 18 to 100 years, with residence in about two dozen US areas. Up to 2 weeks before entering the study, exposed participants had met a COVID-19 case. The chain has TRBV2 and TRBJ2-3; 7 bases are a match to TRBD1. The TCR originated in a woman in her twenties or thirties who had been exposed to COVID-19. The specimen was PBMCs or T cells enriched from blood (not recorded which). CDR3 DNA sequence: TGTGCCAGCAGTCAGGACAGGTCAGGGGATACGCAGTATTTT. It yields the protein CASSQDRSGDTQYF.